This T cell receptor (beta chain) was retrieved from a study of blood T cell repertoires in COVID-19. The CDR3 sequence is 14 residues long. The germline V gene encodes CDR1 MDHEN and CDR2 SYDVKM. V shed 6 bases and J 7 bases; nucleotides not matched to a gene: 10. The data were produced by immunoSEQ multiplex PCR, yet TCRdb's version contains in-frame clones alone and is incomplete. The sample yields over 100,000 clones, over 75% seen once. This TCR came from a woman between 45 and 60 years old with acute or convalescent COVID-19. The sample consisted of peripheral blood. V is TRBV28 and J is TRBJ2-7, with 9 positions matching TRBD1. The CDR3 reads CASSLQGASKEQYF. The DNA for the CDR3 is TGTGCCAGCAGCCTACAGGGGGCGTCTAAAGAGCAGTACTTC.